What follows are 28 T cell receptor beta chains derived from one specimen sequenced in a study of human T cells and chemical hapten exposure. TCRdb called the RACE reads again in MiXCR, with one record for every CDR3 protein. The table lists 350,000 or so distinct CDR3 sequences, around 6.9% of them singletons. The time point here: patch test 1, 2 weeks after DPC sensitization. Documented treatment: therapeutic diphenylcyclopropenone sensitization with weekly scalp DPC. Material: whole blood, obtained in connection with sensitization to the hapten diphenylcyclopropenone (DPC). These TCRs come from a woman in her late teens or twenties with alopecia areata. Some clones in this sample may be carry-over from other donors' samples.

This clonotype has only a few counts. The DNA for the CDR3 is TGTGCCAGCAGTTACTCTCATATTCGGAGCTATGGCTACACCTTC. Translated: CASSYSHIRSYGYTF. The chain uses TRBV6-6 and TRBJ1-2; D gene ambiguous. The germline gives CDR1 MNHNY, CDR2 SVGAGI (reference sequence). The V gene lost 0 bases and the J gene lost 4 bases, with 12 bases spanning the gap. This CDR3 spans 15 amino acids.

This sequence joins TRBV7-2 and TRBJ1-2, with 8 bases fitting TRBD1. V was pared by 3 bases and J by 4 bases, with 7 bases of the junction left unmatched. Germline V lookup: CDR1 SGHTA, CDR2 FQGNSA. The CDR3 extends over 15 amino acids. The CDR3 loop reads CASSLGQETRYGYTF. CDR3 DNA sequence: TGTGCCAGCAGCTTGGGACAGGAAACACGCTATGGCTACACCTTC.

This clonotype was detected only a few times. The rearrangement links TRBV7-2 to TRBJ1-5, with TRBD1 identical over 7 bases. The ends lost 1 base at V and 8 bases at J; junction bases unmatched: 8. Germline CDR1 is SGHTA and CDR2 is FQGNSA. This CDR3 region has 15 residues. The CDR3 DNA reads TGTGCCAGCAGCTTAGTAAGGGGGCCCCAGGAGCCCCAGCATTTT. Translating gives CASSLVRGPQEPQHF.

This clonotype was recorded many times. CDR3 residues: CASSRGSGVGEQYF. The DNA for the CDR3 is TGTGCCAGCAGCCGGGGTAGCGGGGTAGGCGAGCAGTACTTC. The chain recombines TRBV6-2 or TRBV6-3 with TRBJ2-7; 8 nucleotides line up with TRBD2. This CDR3 has 14 amino acids. Germline V gene lookup returns CDR1 MNHEY and CDR2 SVGEGT. Germline trimming cut 6 bases from V and 6 bases from J; bases unmatched to any gene: 10.

In this sample, this clonotype turned up many times. The rearrangement joins TRBV4-2 to TRBJ2-1, with D possibly being TRBD2 (7 bases). Germline CDR1 is LGHNA and CDR2 is YNFKEQ. The CDR3 runs to 16 residues. The V end was cut by 5 bases, the J end by 4 bases, with 18 bases between. The CDR3 DNA sequence: TGTGCCAGCAGCTCATTGGAGGGGGGGGGTTACAATGAGCAGTTCTTC. The encoded protein is CASSSLEGGGYNEQFF.

The chain couples TRBV6-6 to TRBJ1-1; D not resolved. Germline V gives CDR1 MNHNY, CDR2 SVGAGI (reference sequence). The CDR3 extends over 15 amino acids. Trimming pared 4 bases from V and 0 bases from J, leaving 12 bases between. CDR3 bases: TGTGCCAGCAGTTCCCCCGCAGTAGTGAACACTGAAGCTTTCTTT. It is translated as CASSSPAVVNTEAFF.

This clonotype was picked up a small number of times. V usage is TRBV4-2 and J usage is TRBJ1-4, with D unclear. Per the germline V gene, CDR1 is LGHNA and CDR2 is YNFKEQ. Trimming shortened V by 4 bases and J by 3 bases, and 9 bases separated the two germline ends. The CDR3 sequence is 14 residues long. The CDR3 here is CASSPSTANEKLFF. The CDR3 DNA reads TGTGCCAGCAGCCCTTCGACGGCTAATGAAAAACTGTTTTTT.

This chain uses TRBV20-1 with TRBJ2-7, with D hard to call. Germline loops: CDR1 DFQATT, CDR2 SNEGSKA (reference sequence). The CDR3 sequence is 13 residues long. V gave up 0 bases and J gave up 4 bases, with 10 bases separating them. CDR3: CSARDGVRYEQYF. As DNA, the CDR3 is TGCAGTGCTAGAGACGGCGTAAGGTACGAGCAGTACTTC.

This clonotype was observed a handful of times. V gene TRBV3-1 combines with J gene TRBJ2-1; 13 bases map to TRBD2. This CDR3 is 17 amino acids long. Germline V lookup: CDR1 LGHDT, CDR2 YNNKEL (reference sequence). The V gene end was trimmed by 4 bases and the J gene end by 8 bases; junction bases not matched to a gene: 11. The CDR3 here is CASSPGLAGASRDEQFF. In DNA, the CDR3 is TGTGCCAGCAGCCCCGGACTAGCGGGGGCCTCCCGGGATGAGCAGTTCTTC.

In its sample, this clonotype was seen many times. J is TRBJ2-5 and V is TRBV29-1, with D maybe TRBD1 (6 bases). Trimming removed 6 bases at V and 9 bases at J, with 20 bases between. The V gene's germline CDR1 is SQVTM and CDR2 ANQGSEA. The CDR3 contains 13 residues. The CDR3 region has the DNA TGCAGCGTCGCAAGCCGGGACACTGAGGCCCAGTACTTC. Translated, it gives CSVASRDTEAQYF. The full variable domain, rest sourced from reference TRBV29-1 and TRBJ2-5, is SAVISQKPSRDICQRGTSLTIQCQVDSQVTMMFWYRQQPGQSLTLIATANQGSEATYESGFVIDKFPISRPNLTFSTLTVSNMSPEDSSIYLCSVASRDTEAQYFGPGTRLLVL.

There are many counts of this clonotype. The chain couples TRBV19 to TRBJ2-3; D is uncertain. The germline V gene encodes CDR1 LNHDA and CDR2 SQIVND (reference sequence). V was shortened by 3 bases and J by 2 bases, with 9 bases between the two germline ends. This CDR3 spans 14 amino acids. The CDR3 nucleotides are TGTGCCAGTAGTATGCAGGAGTCCACAGATACGCAGTATTTT. Translation gives CASSMQESTDTQYF.

The chain couples TRBV4-3 to TRBJ1-4; D gene uncertain. The CDR3 has 15 residues. Trimming removed 0 bases from V and 7 bases from J, with 12 bases in between. Germline loops: CDR1 LGHNA, CDR2 YSLEER. The CDR3 here is CASSQDEYGREKLFF. The CDR3 DNA is TGCGCCAGCAGCCAAGATGAGTACGGCCGTGAAAAACTGTTTTTT.

The chain uses TRBV5-5 and TRBJ2-3, with 10 nucleotides matching TRBD1. The CDR3 consists of 16 residues. CDR1 and CDR2 from the germline V gene are SGHKS and YYEKEE (reference sequence). The junction had 14 bases not matched to a gene; V was cut back by 3 bases and J by 10 bases. CDR3 loop: CASSSGQGLARPPQYF. CDR3 nucleotides: TGTGCCAGCAGCTCGGGACAGGGGCTCGCTCGACCCCCGCAGTATTTT.

In its sample, this clonotype was seen many times. This sequence joins TRBV7-9 and TRBJ2-1, with D unresolved. The V gene's germline CDR1 is SEHNR and CDR2 FQNEAQ (reference sequence). The CDR3 loop spans 11 amino acids. Trimming took off 5 bases at V and 10 bases at J, with 9 bases between the two ends. The CDR3 DNA sequence: TGTGCCAGCAGCGCTAAAAGAGAGCAGTTCTTC. Amino acid sequence: CASSAKREQFF.

This clonotype was counted only a few times. The V and J genes are TRBV7-6 and TRBJ2-7; D gene unclear. The CDR3 runs to 13 residues. V was cut by 8 bases and J by 6 bases, with 17 bases left in between. Germline CDR1 and CDR2: SGHVS and FNYEAQ. DNA for the CDR3: TGTGCCAGCCCGACGCCTGATTCATTCGAGCAGTACTTC. Amino acid sequence: CASPTPDSFEQYF.

The chain combines TRBV20-1 with TRBJ1-2, with D tentatively TRBD1 (5 bases). Trimming cost V 3 bases and J 4 bases, with 12 bases left between them. The CDR3 loop spans 13 amino acids. Germline CDR1 reads DFQATT; CDR2 reads SNEGSKA (reference sequence). DNA for the CDR3: TGCAGTGCTAGTGAGCAGGGTGGCTATGGCTACACCTTC. It specifies CSASEQGGYGYTF.

This clonotype has only a few counts. This chain connects TRBV2 to TRBJ1-2, with 9 bases identical to TRBD1. The CDR3 length is 15 residues. V shed 6 bases, J shed 2 bases, and the junction held 7 bases outside the gene matches. Germline lookup yields CDR1 SNHLY and CDR2 FYNNEI. CDR3 nucleotides: TGTGCCAGCAGACTCATCGGGACAGGGAACTATGGCTACACCTTC. Translated, it gives CASRLIGTGNYGYTF. Based on the CDR3 plus reference TRBV2 and TRBJ1-2, the full variable domain is EPEVTQTPSHQVTQMGQEVILRCVPISNHLYFYWYRQILGQKVEFLVSFYNNEISEKSEIFDDQFSVERPDGSNFTLKIRSTKLEDSAMYFCASRLIGTGNYGYTFGSGTRLTVV.

This clonotype was seen more than once but under ten times. The rearrangement joins TRBV10-3 to TRBJ2-5; TRBD2 agrees at 8 bases. Trimming took 5 bases from V and 1 from J; bases not matched to a gene: 3. CDR3 length equals 14 residues. Germline lookup yields CDR1 ENHRY and CDR2 SYGVKD. The CDR3 is CAISPGGSQETQYF. CDR3 DNA sequence: TGTGCCATCAGTCCGGGGGGGTCCCAAGAGACCCAGTACTTC.

This clonotype showed up just a few times. The rearrangement joins TRBV6-5 to TRBJ2-7; a weak D match, TRBD1 (6 bases). CDR1 MNHEY and CDR2 SVGAGI come from the germline V gene. V was pared by 0 bases and J by 1 base, with 10 bases between. The CDR3 consists of 15 residues. The CDR3 nucleotides are TGTGCCAGCAGTTACTCTTACCAGGGGTCCTACGAGCAGTACTTC. The encoded protein is CASSYSYQGSYEQYF.

This clonotype was found a few times. The rearrangement links TRBV7-9 to TRBJ1-4; possibly TRBD1 for D (6 bases). The CDR3 spans 16 residues. Germline-derived CDR1 and CDR2 are SEHNR and FQNEAQ (reference sequence). The ends were cut back, 4 bases at V and 5 bases at J, with 17 bases in the middle. As DNA, the CDR3 is TGTGCCAGCAGCTCGCAAACAGGGTTTCGGAATGAAAAACTGTTTTTT. Protein sequence: CASSSQTGFRNEKLFF.

At least ten counts were recorded for this clonotype. The V and J genes are TRBV4-3 and TRBJ2-3, with D possibly being TRBD1 or TRBD2 (5 bases each). The V end lost 7 bases, the J end lost 2 bases, and 10 bases lay between the germline ends. The CDR3 consists of 13 residues. Germline-derived CDR1 and CDR2 are LGHNA and YSLEER. The CDR3: CASTADNTDTQYF. CDR3 DNA: TGCGCCAGCACAGCGGACAACACAGATACGCAGTATTTT.

V is TRBV24-1 and J is TRBJ2-3; 10 bases are shared with TRBD1. Germline values: CDR1 KGHDR, CDR2 SFDVKD. Trimming took 0 bases from V and 5 from J; bases not matched to a gene: 4. The CDR3 contains 16 residues. The CDR3 nucleotides are TGTGCCACCAGTGATTTGGGGACAGGGGCAGGAGATACGCAGTATTTT. Residues: CATSDLGTGAGDTQYF.

This clonotype has only a few counts. This CDR3 is CSGQDSNEQFF. In DNA form, the CDR3 reads TGCAGCGGACAGGACAGCAATGAGCAGTTCTTC. This chain links TRBV29-1 with TRBJ2-1, with D possibly matching TRBD1 (6 bases). CDR1 and CDR2 (germline): SQVTM, ANQGSEA. The ends were cut back, 7 bases at V and 6 bases at J, with 10 bases in the middle. The CDR3 consists of 11 residues.

The chain carries TRBV5-6 and TRBJ1-1, with 9 nucleotides matching TRBD1. V was pared by 1 base and J by 4 bases, with 11 bases of the junction left unmatched. Germline assignment: CDR1 SGHDT and CDR2 YYEEEE. The CDR3 runs to 17 residues. DNA of the CDR3: TGTGCCAGCAGCTTGAGAACAGGGGGCAGGCAGAGCACTGAAGCTTTCTTT. Amino acid sequence: CASSLRTGGRQSTEAFF.

This clonotype was counted at least ten times. V gene TRBV9 combines with J gene TRBJ2-7; 8 bases align to TRBD1. Per germline, CDR1 SGDLS and CDR2 YYNGEE. The V and J ends lost 0 bases and 2 bases, in that order; junction bases with no gene match: 4. This CDR3 contains 15 residues. The CDR3 protein is CASSVGGTGPYEQYF. The CDR3 nucleotides read TGTGCCAGCAGCGTAGGGGGGACAGGCCCCTACGAGCAGTACTTC.

This sequence joins TRBV29-1 and TRBJ1-2; D perhaps matches TRBD1 (6 bases). Trimming shortened V by 2 bases and J by 6 bases, and 7 bases separated the two germline ends. The CDR3 runs 11 residues. Germline V lookup: CDR1 SQVTM, CDR2 ANQGSEA. CDR3 coding DNA: TGCAGCGTTGAAACAGGGCATGGCTACACCTTC. Residues: CSVETGHGYTF. Combining the CDR3 with reference TRBV29-1 and TRBJ1-2 gives the whole variable domain SAVISQKPSRDICQRGTSLTIQCQVDSQVTMMFWYRQQPGQSLTLIATANQGSEATYESGFVIDKFPISRPNLTFSTLTVSNMSPEDSSIYLCSVETGHGYTFGSGTRLTVV.

The chain uses TRBV6-2 or TRBV6-3 and TRBJ1-1, with 8 nucleotides matching TRBD1. The CDR3 covers 15 residues. Trimming cost V 6 bases and J 4 bases; bases outside gene matches: 10. From germline, CDR1 is MNHEY and CDR2 SVGEGT. DNA for the CDR3: TGTGCCAGCAGCCCTCTCGCGGACAGGGTCACTGAAGCTTTCTTT. Its protein is CASSPLADRVTEAFF.

This clonotype was observed at least ten times. The V call is TRBV7-2, the J call TRBJ2-5; TRBD2 matches at 9 bases. The V gene's germline CDR1 is SGHTA and CDR2 FQGNSA. The CDR3 runs to 15 residues. The trim removed 1 base at V and 6 bases at J, leaving 6 bases unmatched. CDR3 coding DNA: TGTGCCAGCAGCTTAGATAGCGGGGGTACAAAGACCCAGTACTTC. It translates to CASSLDSGGTKTQYF.